This TCR beta chain was recorded in a study of blood T cells in healthy people across ages. Study results and limitations: Greater diversity and more naive CD4+ cells were seen in long-lived donors than in aged donors. PBMCs went unsorted, and a conclusive naive versus antigen-experienced comparison was therefore prevented. Estimated diversity across one million T cells was deemed an underestimate.

Germline V gene sequence: CDR1 DFQATT, CDR2 SNEGSKA (reference sequence). The CDR3 sequence is 15 residues long. Trimming removed 2 bases at V and 0 bases at J, with 13 bases between. Details on this clonotype: Its specificity is not known.

The authors isolated at least 7 million PBMCs per sample. The second PCR ran roughly 7 to 12 cycles with a sample-barcoded 5' primer and J-beta primers. Each CDR3 protein gets one entry after TCRdb re-called the 5' RACE reads with MiXCR. Seen here are 1.6 million or so distinct CDR3 sequences, 30% to 40% observed once, and the top ten hold over 9%. Sequencing was carried out using blood. The source of this sequence is a woman aged 25 to 39 in good health. The rearrangement uses TRBV20-1 and TRBJ2-5; D is undetermined. This CDR3 reads CSARRPGRYQETQYF. In nucleotides, the CDR3 is TGCAGTGCTAGAAGGCCAGGACGGTACCAAGAGACCCAGTACTTC.